This T cell receptor (beta chain) was retrieved from a study of T cell responses to AZD1222 COVID-19 vaccine. For the study at large: Second-dose schedules of about 4 or about 12 weeks were combined. Study-level findings and limits: Donors were chiefly white British, with a greater number of females, and clonal diversity was perhaps underestimated. Repertoire sampling was restricted to post-peak T cell response timepoints. Per reports, nearly half of all spike-specific TCRs target regions that are unmutated in variants.

CDR1 and CDR2 from the germline V gene are KGHDR and SFDVKD. Trimming left V 7 bases short and J 7 bases short, with 6 bases between. The CDR3 length is 11 residues. Notes on this clone: The antigen is unknown.

The method was immunoSEQ multiplex PCR; TCRdb's version includes in-frame clones alone and lacks a portion of them. In the table there are 130,000 to 150,000 clones, just over 90% of which are singletons. The source of this sequence is an adult in good health. This sample comprised peripheral blood, obtained on day 0 of AZD1222 vaccination. This chain joins TRBV24-1 and TRBJ1-4; D gene ambiguous. DNA of the CDR3: TGTGCCACCAGGGTGGGTGAAAAACTGTTTTTT. Its protein is CATRVGEKLFF.